The entry below describes one T cell receptor beta chain. The data were produced by immunoSEQ multiplex PCR, yet TCRdb's version contains in-frame clones alone and is incomplete. The sample includes roughly 200,000 clones, 85% to 95% seen only once; the top ten take roughly 0.99%. This sample is drawn from a study of T cell responses to AZD1222 COVID-19 vaccine. This CDR3 comprises 14 residues. Trimming took off 6 bases at V and 5 bases at J, with 16 bases between the two ends. Germline CDR1 is MRHNA and CDR2 is SNTAGT. The sample here was peripheral blood, taken on day 0 of MenACWY control vaccination. This TCR was recovered from an adult in good health. The chain joins TRBV6-4 to TRBJ1-1, with a weak D call TRBD1 (6 bases). The CDR3, as DNA: TGTGCCAGCAGGGCGCAGGGGCAAGGAACTGAAGCTTTCTTT. Amino acid sequence: CASRAQGQGTEAFF.